These 17 T cell receptor beta chains originate from one sample sequenced in a study of shared clonotypes between healthy human individuals. Data came from immunoSEQ multiplex PCR; TCRdb stores just in-frame clones and leaves some out. The sample includes some 650,000 clones, around 97% seen only once; the top ten take around 0.057%. The sequenced material came from naive CD4+ T cells sorted from blood. Subset here: CD45RA+ positively selected. The receptors come from a woman aged 25 to 39 in good health.

The chain carries TRBV14 and TRBJ2-1; TRBD1 agrees at 10 bases. Germline values: CDR1 SGHDN, CDR2 FVKESK. This CDR3 has 16 amino acids. Trimming took 4 bases from V and 7 from J; bases not matched to a gene: 10. The CDR3 spells CASSRIRDRGRNEQFF. The CDR3 nucleotides read TGTGCCAGCAGCCGGATCCGGGACAGGGGCAGGAATGAGCAGTTCTTC.

V and J are TRBV13 and TRBJ2-3, with D unresolved. CDR3 size: 11 residues. The germline CDR1 and CDR2 sequences are PRHDT and FYEKMQ (reference sequence). Trimming pared 2 bases from V and 4 bases from J, leaving 1 base between. CDR3 loop: CASSLSDTQYF. The CDR3 DNA sequence: TGTGCCAGCAGCTTATCAGATACGCAGTATTTT.

The chain employs TRBV7-8 and TRBJ1-5; D uncertain. Germline loops: CDR1 SGHVS, CDR2 FQNEAQ. Trimming left V 4 bases short and J 2 bases short, with 12 bases between. This CDR3 comprises 15 residues. CDR3 nucleotide sequence: TGTGCCAGCAGCTCCCGTGGGCAGGGCAATCAGCCCCAGCATTTT. It codes for CASSSRGQGNQPQHF. Complete variable domain (other parts from reference TRBV7-8 and TRBJ1-5): GAGVSQSPRYKVAKRGQDVALRCDPISGHVSLFWYQQALGQGPEFLTYFQNEAQLDKSGLPSDRFFAERPEGSVSTLKIQRTQQEDSAVYLCASSSRGQGNQPQHFGDGTRLSIL.

This sequence joins TRBV28 and TRBJ1-1; 7 bases fit TRBD1. Germline trimming cut 6 bases from V and 10 bases from J; bases unmatched to any gene: 8. The germline V gene encodes CDR1 MDHEN and CDR2 SYDVKM. The CDR3 has 12 residues. This CDR3 is CASRETGKGAFF. CDR3 nucleotide sequence: TGTGCCAGCAGGGAGACAGGGAAGGGAGCTTTCTTT.

This chain connects TRBV5-5 to TRBJ1-1, with D possibly being TRBD1 (5 bases). Trimming pared 0 bases from V and 10 bases from J, leaving 13 bases between. The CDR3 length is 13 residues. Germline V gives CDR1 SGHKS, CDR2 YYEKEE (reference sequence). The CDR3: CASSLGYGDRAFF. The CDR3 nucleotides are TGTGCCAGCAGCTTGGGATACGGGGACCGAGCTTTCTTT.

This clone has a single count. This chain joins TRBV10-2 and TRBJ2-2; no definite D call. Germline CDR1 WSHSY, CDR2 SAAADI. Trimming shortened V by 10 bases and J by 3 bases, and 15 bases separated the two germline ends. The CDR3 contains 14 residues. The CDR3 region has the DNA TGCGCCACCGGAACGGCCCATTACACCGGGGAGCTGTTTTTT. It is translated as CATGTAHYTGELFF.

The chain links TRBV19 to TRBJ1-3, with D uncertain. This CDR3 has 14 residues. Germline assignment: CDR1 LNHDA and CDR2 SQIVND (reference sequence). The V end was cut by 3 bases, the J end by 4 bases, with 10 bases between. In nucleotides, the CDR3 is TGTGCCAGTAGTATGGCAGAGCCCGGAAACACCATATATTTT. It encodes CASSMAEPGNTIYF.

The V gene is TRBV7-3, the J gene TRBJ2-2; tentative D call: TRBD2 (6 bases). Germline CDR1 reads SGHTA; CDR2 reads FQGTGA. Trimming removed 1 base at V and 5 bases at J, with 14 bases between. CDR3 length equals 16 residues. Here the CDR3 reads CASSLNMGLQTGELFF. In nucleotides, the CDR3 is TGTGCCAGCAGCTTAAATATGGGACTTCAAACCGGGGAGCTGTTTTTT.

This chain connects TRBV6-4 to TRBJ2-2; 8 nucleotides agree with TRBD1. V shed 6 bases and J 5 bases; nucleotides not matched to a gene: 5. The CDR3 sequence is 14 residues long. CDR1 MRHNA and CDR2 SNTAGT come from the germline V gene. The CDR3 loop is CASRLQGATGELFF. The CDR3 DNA reads as TGTGCCAGCAGATTGCAGGGGGCGACCGGGGAGCTGTTTTTT.

The chain combines TRBV19 with TRBJ1-1; tentative D call: TRBD1 (6 bases). The CDR3 spans 16 residues. Per the germline V gene, CDR1 is LNHDA and CDR2 is SQIVND (reference sequence). V lost 4 bases and J lost 4, with 19 bases in between. CDR3 bases: TGTGCCAGTAGTAGGGGGGGCCCCTTTCGGGGCACTGAAGCTTTCTTT. Encoded protein: CASSRGGPFRGTEAFF.

Here the CDR3 DNA reads TGTGCCTGTCTTGTGGGCGGCGGAAATACGCAGTATTTT. This encodes CACLVGGGNTQYF. The V call is TRBV6-1, the J call TRBJ2-3, with unresolved D. Trimming left V 11 bases short and J 7 bases short, with 19 bases between. Looked up from germline, CDR1 is MNHNS and CDR2 is SASEGT. The CDR3 consists of 13 residues.

This clone was recorded a few times. The V call is TRBV10-3, the J call TRBJ1-1; 10 positions match TRBD1. Trimming took 3 bases from V and 1 from J; bases not matched to a gene: 2. CDR3 length equals 15 residues. Germline V gene sequence: CDR1 ENHRY, CDR2 SYGVKD. The CDR3: CAISEGQGENTEAFF. DNA for the CDR3: TGTGCCATCAGTGAAGGACAGGGGGAGAACACTGAAGCTTTCTTT.

About this clone itself: Other DNA sequences in this sample translate to the same CDR3. The CDR3 DNA is TGCGCCAGCAGCTCCGGGACTAGCGACTCCTACGAGCAGTACTTC. Amino acids: CASSSGTSDSYEQYF. This rearrangement joins TRBV5-1 to TRBJ2-7; TRBD2 matches 10 bases. The V gene end was trimmed by 3 bases and the J gene end by 0 bases; junction bases not matched to a gene: 3. Germline assignment: CDR1 SGHRS and CDR2 YFSETQ. The CDR3 has 15 residues.

This chain connects TRBV2 to TRBJ2-1; TRBD2 is a possible D gene (7 bases). Deletions cut 3 bases from V and 12 bases from J, with 12 bases between. CDR3 size: 12 residues. The germline gives CDR1 SNHLY, CDR2 FYNNEI. CDR3 loop: CASSEAGAGQFF. The DNA of the CDR3 is TGTGCCAGCAGTGAGGCGGGGGCCGGGCAGTTCTTC.

J is TRBJ2-7 and V is TRBV7-8; 10 nucleotides agree with TRBD1. The CDR3 length is 15 residues. V shed 5 bases and J 3 bases; nucleotides not matched to a gene: 7. Germline CDR1 SGHVS, CDR2 FQNEAQ. The DNA for the CDR3 is TGTGCCAGCAGCGATGGCCGGGACAGGGGCTACGAGCAGTACTTC. Translation gives CASSDGRDRGYEQYF.

The chain links TRBV18 to TRBJ1-1; D ambiguous. V was pared by 3 bases and J by 0 bases, with 8 bases between. The V gene's germline CDR1 is KGHSH and CDR2 LQKENI. The CDR3 totals 14 residues. CDR3 amino acids: CASSPEELNTEAFF. CDR3 nucleotide sequence: TGTGCCAGCTCACCGGAGGAGCTGAACACTGAAGCTTTCTTT.

The rearrangement links TRBV4-2 to TRBJ1-1, with D hard to call. The CDR3 consists of 15 residues. V was trimmed by 4 bases and J by 4 bases, leaving 16 bases between them. The germline gives CDR1 LGHNA, CDR2 YNFKEQ. The CDR3 is CASSPAGRMSTEAFF. The CDR3 DNA reads TGTGCCAGCAGCCCTGCGGGGAGGATGAGCACTGAAGCTTTCTTT.